This is a list of T cell receptor beta chains from one sample in a study of T cell responses to AZD1222 COVID-19 vaccine. The repertoire was sequenced with immunoSEQ multiplex PCR; TCRdb's copy has only in-frame clones and lacks some. The sample gives more than 80,000 clones, around 90% of which show up once; under 8.5% is in the top ten. The starting material was peripheral blood, obtained 28 days after the second AZD1222 dose. Source of these receptors: an adult who received the AZD1222 COVID-19 vaccine. Each CDR3 is given with its conserved first and last residue. Fields, in order: D gene, J gene, V gene, clone size, CDR3 protein, CDR3 DNA. D genes are given only for firm matches. Clone size is stated in some rows and not others, as once, few, many or a class when expanded.

NA TRBJ1-2 TRBV24-1 NA CATSDFGRSYTF TGTGCCACCAGTGATTTTGGTCGGAGCTACACCTTC
TRBD1 TRBJ2-5 TRBV3-1/TRBV3-2 NA CASSHDRVKQETQYF TGTGCCAGCAGCCACGACAGGGTAAAACAAGAGACCCAGTACTTC
NA TRBJ1-2 TRBV14 NA CASSQAGIGYGYTF TGTGCCAGCAGCCAAGCTGGGATTGGCTATGGCTACACCTTC
TRBD2 TRBJ2-7 TRBV13 NA CASRVAGGPRNIKEQYF TGTGCCAGCAGAGTAGCGGGGGGGCCCCGAAATATCAAGGAGCAGTACTTC
TRBD1 TRBJ1-1 TRBV7-2 NA CASSPGGGGGTEAFF TGTGCCAGCAGCCCCGGAGGGGGCGGAGGCACTGAAGCTTTCTTT
NA TRBJ2-7 TRBV2 NA CATDLGSSYEQYF TGTGCCACCGACCTCGGGTCCTCCTACGAGCAGTACTTC
NA TRBJ2-7 TRBV19 NA CASSIRGYSYEQYF TGTGCCAGTAGTATAAGAGGTTACTCCTACGAGCAGTACTTC
TRBD1 TRBJ2-7 TRBV27 NA CASSWRQGSEQYF TGTGCCAGCAGTTGGAGACAGGGTTCCGAGCAGTACTTC
TRBD1 TRBJ2-3 TRBV7-9 few CASSYPGQPYTQYF TGTGCCAGCAGCTACCCGGGACAGCCCTATACGCAGTATTTT
NA TRBJ1-2 TRBV15 NA CATSSSTESYGYTF TGTGCCACCAGCAGCTCAACGGAGAGCTATGGCTACACCTTC
NA TRBJ1-1 TRBV9 NA CASSVAKRGPGNTEAFF TGTGCCAGCAGCGTAGCTAAGAGGGGCCCTGGGAACACTGAAGCTTTCTTT
NA TRBJ2-7 TRBV19 NA CASSTKQGPYEQYF TGTGCCAGTAGTACTAAACAGGGCCCCTACGAGCAGTACTTC
NA TRBJ1-1 TRBV27 once CASSGEGGRTEAFF TGTGCCAGCAGTGGGGAGGGCGGGCGCACTGAAGCTTTCTTT
TRBD1 TRBJ2-1 TRBV24-1 NA CATSDLGTGNEQFF TGTGCCACCAGTGATTTGGGGACAGGCAATGAGCAGTTCTTC
TRBD2 TRBJ2-1 TRBV5-1 NA CASSLAFGGSSYNEQFF TGCGCCAGCAGCTTGGCCTTCGGGGGGAGCTCCTACAATGAGCAGTTCTTC
NA TRBJ1-1 TRBV12-3/TRBV12-4 NA CASKPGVSGEAFF TGTGCCAGCAAGCCTGGGGTAAGTGGAGAAGCTTTCTTT
TRBD2 TRBJ2-1 TRBV4-3 NA CASSQAGLAGAYNEQFF TGCGCCAGCAGCCAAGCCGGACTAGCGGGGGCCTACAATGAGCAGTTCTTC
NA TRBJ1-1 TRBV18 NA CASSPQGIEAFF TGTGCCAGCTCACCGCAGGGAATTGAAGCTTTCTTT
NA TRBJ2-3 TRBV7-3 once CASSSSGPDTQYF TGTGCCAGCAGCTCCTCAGGGCCAGATACGCAGTATTTT
TRBD1 TRBJ2-7 TRBV5-1 NA CASSLGQGSYEQYF TGCGCCAGCAGCTTGGGACAGGGATCCTACGAGCAGTACTTC
NA TRBJ1-6 TRBV6-5 NA CASSYEDVRNSPLHF TGTGCCAGCAGTTACGAGGACGTCAGAAATTCACCCCTCCACTTT
NA TRBJ2-5 TRBV7-3 NA CASSFQETQYF TGTGCCAGCAGCTTCCAGGAGACCCAGTACTTC
NA TRBJ1-4 TRBV2 NA CASMLGEGVEKLFF TGTGCCAGCATGTTAGGGGAAGGGGTTGAAAAACTGTTTTTT
TRBD2 TRBJ2-7 TRBV18 NA CASSPRREGTYEQYF TGTGCCAGCTCACCACGGAGGGAGGGCACCTACGAGCAGTACTTC
NA TRBJ1-1 TRBV7-8 once CASSLAGNTEAFF TGTGCCAGCAGCTTAGCTGGGAACACTGAAGCTTTCTTT
TRBD1 TRBJ1-1 TRBV15 medium-sized CATGQGNTEAFF TGTGCCACCGGACAGGGCAACACTGAAGCTTTCTTT
NA TRBJ2-1 TRBV7-3 NA CASSLMQGGSQGEQFF TGTGCCAGCAGCTTAATGCAGGGGGGTTCTCAGGGCGAGCAGTTCTTC
TRBD1 TRBJ2-2 TRBV10-3 NA CAIRDRGDTGELFF TGTGCCATCAGGGACAGGGGGGACACCGGGGAGCTGTTTTTT
NA TRBJ2-7 TRBV14 NA CASSQLGAVRDLYEQYF TGTGCCAGCAGCCAACTGGGGGCGGTCAGAGACTTGTACGAGCAGTACTTC
TRBD2 TRBJ2-7 TRBV6-5 NA CASWGLAVHEQYF TGTGCCAGCTGGGGACTAGCGGTCCACGAGCAGTACTTC
TRBD2 TRBJ2-1 TRBV3-1/TRBV3-2 NA CASSPPGLAFEQFF TGTGCCAGCAGCCCCCCGGGACTAGCCTTTGAGCAGTTCTTC
NA TRBJ2-7 TRBV14 NA CASSQASPPYEQYF TGTGCCAGCAGCCAAGCTTCTCCCCCCTACGAGCAGTACTTC
NA TRBJ1-6 TRBV2 NA CASSSGRIPNSPLHF TGTGCCAGCAGTTCAGGCCGCATTCCTAATTCACCCCTCCACTTT
NA TRBJ2-2 TRBV7-9 NA CASSGQGPTGELFF TGTGCCAGCAGCGGTCAGGGGCCCACCGGGGAGCTGTTTTTT
NA TRBJ1-4 TRBV2 NA CASSGDNKKLFF TGTGCCAGCAGTGGGGACAACAAGAAACTGTTTTTT
NA TRBJ1-1 TRBV3-1/TRBV3-2 NA CASSPSGQETEAFF TGTGCCAGCAGCCCCTCCGGTCAGGAAACTGAAGCTTTCTTT
NA TRBJ2-7 TRBV21-1 NA CASSRKGNSYEQYF TGTGCCAGCAGCAGGAAGGGAAATTCCTACGAGCAGTACTTC
NA TRBJ2-5 TRBV7-6 NA CASSPRGYLKETQYF TGTGCCAGCAGCCCCCGGGGCTACTTGAAAGAGACCCAGTACTTC
TRBD1 TRBJ2-1 TRBV6-2/TRBV6-3 NA CASSTGTGSFNEQFF TGTGCCAGCAGTACCGGGACAGGGTCGTTCAATGAGCAGTTCTTC
TRBD2 TRBJ2-3 TRBV7-3 NA CASSAGLAPDTQYF TGTGCCAGCAGCGCGGGACTAGCCCCAGATACGCAGTATTTT
NA TRBJ2-7 TRBV5-6 NA CASSLRTFYEQYF TGTGCCAGCAGCTTGAGGACCTTCTACGAGCAGTACTTC
NA TRBJ1-2 TRBV9 NA CASSPEPGRTNYGYTF TGTGCCAGCAGCCCCGAACCAGGGAGGACAAACTATGGCTACACCTTC
TRBD2 TRBJ2-1 TRBV7-8 NA CASRLRGGGNEQFF TGTGCCAGCCGACTCCGGGGGGGCGGCAATGAGCAGTTCTTC
TRBD1 TRBJ1-1 TRBV10-3 NA CATRNTGGTEAFF TGTGCCACCCGTAATACAGGGGGCACTGAAGCTTTCTTT
NA TRBJ2-7 TRBV11-2 few CASSLGRGNLYEQYF TGTGCCAGCAGCTTAGGTCGCGGAAATCTCTACGAGCAGTACTTC